This is a list of T cell receptor beta chains from one sample in a study of T cell responses to AZD1222 COVID-19 vaccine. Libraries were prepared by immunoSEQ multiplex PCR; TCRdb keeps only in-frame clonotypes and omits some of them. The sample holds approximately 100,000 clones, less than 95% seen once. The sample in question was peripheral blood, obtained on day 0 of AZD1222 vaccination. The receptors were gathered from an adult in good health. The CDR3 runs from the conserved cysteine through the conserved F or W. Each record gives: J gene, V gene, clone size, D gene, CDR3 protein, CDR3 DNA. D genes are given only for firm matches. For some rows the clone size is stated as once, few or many, or as a class when expanded; others skip it.

J: TRBJ1-5
V: TRBV6-6
size: NA
D: TRBD1
CDR3: CASSPVDRYDNQPQHF
DNA: TGTGCCAGCAGTCCCGTGGACAGGTATGACAATCAGCCCCAGCATTTT

J: TRBJ1-3
V: TRBV12-5
size: NA
D: NA
CDR3: CASAREAGNTIYF
DNA: TGTGCTAGTGCCCGAGAGGCCGGAAACACCATATATTTT

J: TRBJ1-2
V: TRBV4-1
size: NA
D: TRBD1
CDR3: CASSQGQGANYGYTF
DNA: TGCGCCAGCAGCCAAGGACAGGGAGCTAACTATGGCTACACCTTC

J: TRBJ1-3
V: TRBV9
size: NA
D: TRBD1
CDR3: CASSPLNPGQSSGNTIYF
DNA: TGTGCCAGCAGCCCGCTAAACCCGGGACAGAGCTCTGGAAACACCATATATTTT

J: TRBJ2-1
V: TRBV19
size: NA
D: NA
CDR3: CASSIVNRVNEQFF
DNA: TGTGCCAGTAGTATAGTTAACAGGGTGAATGAGCAGTTCTTC

J: TRBJ1-1
V: TRBV30
size: NA
D: NA
CDR3: CAWLENTEAFF
DNA: TGTGCCTGGCTAGAAAACACTGAAGCTTTCTTT

J: TRBJ1-5
V: TRBV5-8
size: NA
D: NA
CDR3: CASSPPGWARPQHF
DNA: TGTGCCAGCAGCCCCCCCGGGTGGGCCCGGCCCCAGCATTTT

J: TRBJ2-1
V: TRBV10-3
size: NA
D: NA
CDR3: CATGSGGGWRNSSYNEQFF
DNA: TGTGCCACCGGCTCCGGGGGTGGCTGGAGGAACAGCTCCTACAATGAGCAGTTCTTC

J: TRBJ2-7
V: TRBV6-6
size: NA
D: TRBD2
CDR3: CASSDPAGTSGREQYF
DNA: TGTGCCAGCAGCGACCCGGCCGGGACTAGCGGGCGCGAGCAGTACTTC

J: TRBJ1-4
V: TRBV30
size: NA
D: NA
CDR3: CAWSEDVATNEKLFF
DNA: TGTGCCTGGAGTGAGGACGTTGCAACTAATGAAAAACTGTTTTTT

J: TRBJ1-6
V: TRBV7-8
size: NA
D: TRBD1
CDR3: CAKSGRGKISPLHF
DNA: TGTGCCAAAAGTGGCAGGGGGAAGATTTCACCCCTCCACTTT

J: TRBJ1-6
V: TRBV19
size: NA
D: TRBD1
CDR3: CASSTGQGRGNSPLHF
DNA: TGTGCCAGTAGTACAGGACAGGGCCGAGGAAATTCACCCCTCCACTTT

J: TRBJ2-7
V: TRBV10-1
size: NA
D: NA
CDR3: CASTPQGDSITSF
DNA: TGCGCCAGCACCCCTCAGGGTGACAGTATTACGAGTTTC

J: TRBJ2-7
V: TRBV6-4
size: NA
D: NA
CDR3: CAARDTYPYEQYF
DNA: TGTGCCGCCCGGGACACTTATCCCTACGAGCAGTACTTC

J: TRBJ2-3
V: TRBV11-2
size: NA
D: NA
CDR3: CASSLAGQTQYF
DNA: TGTGCCAGCAGCTTAGCAGGTCAAACGCAGTATTTT

J: TRBJ2-1
V: TRBV5-1
size: NA
D: NA
CDR3: CASSAGYNEQFF
DNA: TGCGCCAGCAGCGCCGGCTACAATGAGCAGTTCTTC

J: TRBJ1-2
V: TRBV11-3
size: NA
D: NA
CDR3: CASSGSRPRHYGYTF
DNA: TGTGCCAGCAGCGGCAGTCGACCAAGACACTATGGCTACACCTTC

J: TRBJ1-1
V: TRBV18
size: once
D: NA
CDR3: CASSPSTYNTEAFF
DNA: TGTGCCAGCTCACCCTCGACATATAACACTGAAGCTTTCTTT

J: TRBJ2-2
V: TRBV11-2
size: NA
D: TRBD2
CDR3: CASSLMGGTGELFF
DNA: TGTGCCAGCAGCTTAATGGGGGGGACCGGGGAGCTGTTTTTT

J: TRBJ1-2
V: TRBV7-9
size: NA
D: NA
CDR3: CASSLSSGPNYGYTF
DNA: TGTGCCAGCAGCTTATCTAGTGGCCCTAACTATGGCTACACCTTC

J: TRBJ2-5
V: TRBV9
size: once
D: NA
CDR3: CASSVGAPGISETQYF
DNA: TGTGCCAGCAGCGTAGGAGCCCCGGGAATATCGGAGACCCAGTACTTC

J: TRBJ1-2
V: TRBV6-5
size: NA
D: TRBD1
CDR3: CASSLTGQGLYGYTF
DNA: TGTGCCAGCAGTCTGACAGGACAGGGTTTGTATGGCTACACCTTC

J: TRBJ2-3
V: TRBV7-9
size: NA
D: NA
CDR3: CASRYYTDTQYF
DNA: TGTGCCAGCAGATACTACACAGATACGCAGTATTTT

J: TRBJ1-2
V: TRBV29-1
size: NA
D: TRBD1
CDR3: CSVAPTGEVGYTF
DNA: TGCAGCGTCGCCCCGACAGGGGAGGTAGGCTACACCTTC

J: TRBJ1-6
V: TRBV19
size: NA
D: TRBD1
CDR3: CASSISAGTGGNSPLHF
DNA: TGTGCCAGTAGTATTTCCGCCGGGACAGGGGGCAATTCACCCCTCCACTTT

J: TRBJ1-1
V: TRBV7-9
size: NA
D: NA
CDR3: CASSPSLNTEAFF
DNA: TGTGCCAGCAGCCCCTCCTTGAACACTGAAGCTTTCTTT

J: TRBJ1-6
V: TRBV28
size: once
D: NA
CDR3: CASSQGNNSPLHF
DNA: TGTGCCAGCAGCCAGGGCAATAATTCACCCCTCCACTTT

J: TRBJ2-3
V: TRBV4-3
size: NA
D: NA
CDR3: CASSQDRTVATDTQYF
DNA: TGCGCCAGCAGCCAAGATCGCACAGTCGCCACAGATACGCAGTATTTT

J: TRBJ2-5
V: TRBV29-1
size: NA
D: TRBD2
CDR3: CSVSSGEETQYF
DNA: TGCAGCGTTTCTAGCGGAGAAGAGACCCAGTACTTC

J: TRBJ1-1
V: TRBV27
size: NA
D: NA
CDR3: CASSLGSNTEAFF
DNA: TGTGCCAGCAGTTTAGGGTCGAACACTGAAGCTTTCTTT

J: TRBJ2-7
V: TRBV3-1/TRBV3-2
size: few
D: TRBD2
CDR3: CASSLAGGNEQYF
DNA: TGTGCCAGCAGCCTAGCGGGGGGAAACGAGCAGTACTTC

J: TRBJ1-2
V: TRBV29-1
size: NA
D: NA
CDR3: CSVDLNYGYTF
DNA: TGCAGCGTTGACCTTAACTATGGCTACACCTTC

J: TRBJ1-2
V: TRBV19
size: few
D: NA
CDR3: CASSIDGAGTTRGGYTF
DNA: TGTGCCAGTAGTATAGATGGGGCCGGGACAACCCGTGGGGGCTACACCTTC

J: TRBJ1-1
V: TRBV27
size: few
D: NA
CDR3: CASRRSGTAGTEAFF
DNA: TGTGCCAGCAGGCGCTCGGGGACCGCCGGCACTGAAGCTTTCTTT

J: TRBJ2-7
V: TRBV4-2
size: NA
D: TRBD1
CDR3: CASSQVQWDRTTYEQYF
DNA: TGTGCCAGCAGCCAAGTCCAGTGGGACAGGACAACCTACGAGCAGTACTTC

J: TRBJ2-5
V: TRBV30
size: NA
D: NA
CDR3: CAWTAQETQYF
DNA: TGTGCCTGGACGGCTCAAGAGACCCAGTACTTC

J: TRBJ2-1
V: TRBV3-1/TRBV3-2
size: NA
D: TRBD2
CDR3: CASSQVPAGGGEQFF
DNA: TGTGCCAGCAGCCAAGTCCCTGCGGGGGGGGGTGAGCAGTTCTTC

J: TRBJ2-5
V: TRBV9
size: NA
D: TRBD1
CDR3: CASRRTGSERETQYF
DNA: TGTGCCAGCCGACGGACAGGGTCTGAGCGAGAGACCCAGTACTTC

J: TRBJ1-2
V: TRBV28
size: NA
D: TRBD1
CDR3: CASRPEDRRGYTF
DNA: TGTGCCAGCAGACCCGAGGACAGGCGGGGCTACACCTTC

J: TRBJ2-1
V: TRBV9
size: NA
D: NA
CDR3: CASSPSGSSFEQFF
DNA: TGTGCCAGCAGCCCCTCCGGGTCCTCTTTTGAGCAGTTCTTC

J: TRBJ2-1
V: TRBV6-5
size: NA
D: TRBD2
CDR3: CASSYQPGLVYNEQFF
DNA: TGTGCCAGCAGTTACCAGCCGGGACTAGTCTACAATGAGCAGTTCTTC

J: TRBJ2-6
V: TRBV27
size: once
D: TRBD1
CDR3: CASTPYRGMWGANVLTF
DNA: TGTGCCAGCACCCCGTACAGGGGGATGTGGGGGGCCAACGTCCTGACTTTC

J: TRBJ2-1
V: TRBV19
size: NA
D: TRBD2
CDR3: CATSGTRDEQFF
DNA: TGTGCCACGTCCGGGACTAGAGATGAGCAGTTCTTC

J: TRBJ2-1
V: TRBV3-1/TRBV3-2
size: NA
D: TRBD2
CDR3: CASSPSSGGGYNEQFF
DNA: TGTGCCAGCAGCCCGTCTAGCGGGGGGGGTTACAATGAGCAGTTCTTC

J: TRBJ1-5
V: TRBV27
size: NA
D: NA
CDR3: CASSPLPDGGLNQPQHF
DNA: TGTGCCAGCAGTCCCCTTCCGGACGGAGGACTCAATCAGCCCCAGCATTTT

J: TRBJ1-1
V: TRBV6-5
size: NA
D: NA
CDR3: CASTGPTEAFF
DNA: TGTGCCAGCACGGGGCCCACTGAAGCTTTCTTT

J: TRBJ2-7
V: TRBV7-6
size: NA
D: NA
CDR3: CASSFSAGSSYEQYF
DNA: TGTGCCAGCAGCTTCTCAGCAGGGAGCTCCTACGAGCAGTACTTC

J: TRBJ1-3
V: TRBV7-6
size: few
D: NA
CDR3: CASSGAKGSSGNTIYF
DNA: TGTGCCAGCAGCGGAGCTAAGGGGTCCTCTGGAAACACCATATATTTT

J: TRBJ2-5
V: TRBV2
size: NA
D: NA
CDR3: CASSPDSKETQYF
DNA: TGTGCCAGCAGTCCCGACTCTAAAGAGACCCAGTACTTC

J: TRBJ2-3
V: TRBV24-1
size: NA
D: NA
CDR3: CATSGNQGIDTQYF
DNA: TGTGCCACCAGTGGGAATCAAGGTATAGATACGCAGTATTTT

J: TRBJ1-2
V: TRBV5-5
size: NA
D: TRBD1
CDR3: CASSLYGTANYGYTF
DNA: TGTGCCAGCAGCTTGTACGGGACAGCCAACTATGGCTACACCTTC

J: TRBJ2-1
V: TRBV11-3
size: few
D: TRBD1
CDR3: CASSEGQGTYNEQFF
DNA: TGTGCCAGCAGCGAAGGACAGGGAACCTACAATGAGCAGTTCTTC

J: TRBJ1-4
V: TRBV7-2
size: NA
D: NA
CDR3: CVDTLWCEKLFF
DNA: TGTGTGGACACTTTGTGGTGTGAAAAACTGTTTTTT

J: TRBJ1-2
V: TRBV6-5
size: NA
D: NA
CDR3: CASRKDSNYGYTF
DNA: TGTGCCAGCAGGAAGGATAGTAATTATGGCTACACCTTC

J: TRBJ1-1
V: TRBV7-9
size: NA
D: NA
CDR3: CASEIRNTEAFF
DNA: TGTGCCAGCGAGATAAGGAACACTGAAGCTTTCTTT

J: TRBJ1-1
V: TRBV6-5
size: NA
D: NA
CDR3: CASSLGMGTEAFF
DNA: TGTGCCAGCTCGCTCGGGATGGGGACTGAAGCTTTCTTT

J: TRBJ1-4
V: TRBV6-1
size: NA
D: NA
CDR3: CASSEAREKLFF
DNA: TGTGCCAGCAGTGAAGCGAGAGAAAAACTGTTTTTT

J: TRBJ1-2
V: TRBV10-3
size: NA
D: NA
CDR3: CAISDIELYTF
DNA: TGTGCCATCAGTGACATCGAACTCTACACCTTC

J: TRBJ1-6
V: TRBV30
size: many
D: NA
CDR3: CAWSDQGSYNSPLHF
DNA: TGTGCCTGGAGTGACCAGGGATCCTATAATTCACCCCTCCACTTT